The clone carrying this T cell receptor beta chain occurred many times. What it binds is not known. The junction had 10 bases not matched to a gene; V was cut back by 2 bases and J by 7 bases. The V gene's germline CDR1 is SQVTM and CDR2 ANQGSEA. The length of the CDR3 is 15 residues. MiXCR, applied by TCRdb to the RT-PCR reads, yields one record per CDR3 protein. The sample holds approximately 480,000 distinct CDR3 sequences, about a tenth seen once. This entry belongs to a study of response to subunit inactivated influenza vaccine. Study-wide results and limits: Seasonal influenza vaccination, on each occasion, was suggested by the authors to recruit few new T cells.

The origin of this receptor is a man aged 50-60 years who received an inactivated influenza vaccine. This chain connects TRBV29-1 to TRBJ2-1; 8 positions match TRBD2. The sequences come from PBMCs from blood, collected roughly 48 days after vaccination. The chain's CDR3 is CSVEYRGLGYNEQFF. CDR3 sequence (DNA): TGCAGCGTTGAATATAGGGGACTAGGATATAATGAGCAGTTCTTC.